Presented here are 15 T cell receptor beta chains from one specimen sequenced in a study of shared clonotypes between healthy human individuals. TCRdb keeps only in-frame clones here, not all; method: immunoSEQ multiplex PCR. Of about a million clones in the sample, around 76% were seen once. Sequencing was carried out using memory CD4+ T cells sorted from blood. Subset in this sample: CD45RA-negative fraction. The source of these receptors is a man between 18 and 29 years old in good health.

In its sample, this clone was seen once. The chain carries TRBV5-1 and TRBJ2-2; D not certain. The CDR3 loop spans 14 amino acids. From germline, CDR1 is SGHRS and CDR2 YFSETQ. V was shortened by 5 bases and J by 0 bases, with 8 bases between the two germline ends. The CDR3 bases are TGCGCCAGCAGGATGGAGTCGAACACCGGGGAGCTGTTTTTT. Its translation: CASRMESNTGELFF.

The chain uses TRBV5-1 and TRBJ2-5; D is possibly TRBD1 or TRBD2 (7 bases each). V shed 4 bases and J shed 4 bases, with 14 bases lying between them. Germline V gives CDR1 SGHRS, CDR2 YFSETQ. The CDR3 sequence is 14 residues long. The CDR3 loop reads CASSRGDSSETQYF. The CDR3 DNA sequence: TGCGCCAGCAGCCGGGGGGACAGCTCAGAGACCCAGTACTTC. The whole variable domain, filled in from reference TRBV5-1 and TRBJ2-5, reads KAGVTQTPRYLIKTRGQQVTLSCSPISGHRSVSWYQQTPGQGLQFLFEYFSETQRNKGNFPGRFSGRQFSNSRSEMNVSTLELGDSALYLCASSRGDSSETQYFGPGTRLLVL.

V usage is TRBV19 and J usage is TRBJ1-1; 10 bases fit TRBD1. This CDR3 has 15 amino acids. Germline trimming cut 4 bases from V and 3 bases from J; bases unmatched to any gene: 5. Per germline, CDR1 LNHDA and CDR2 SQIVND (reference sequence). The CDR3: CASSTRQGAYTEAFF. The CDR3 DNA is TGTGCCAGTAGTACCAGACAGGGGGCCTACACTGAAGCTTTCTTT.

The chain joins TRBV29-1 to TRBJ2-5, with 12 bases fitting TRBD2. CDR1 SQVTM and CDR2 ANQGSEA come from the germline V gene. This CDR3 has 14 amino acids. Unmatched junction bases numbered 2, after V lost 4 bases and J lost 2 bases. The CDR3 nucleotides read TGCAGCGTTGCTAGCGGGGGGGTACAAGAGACCCAGTACTTC. This gives the protein CSVASGGVQETQYF.

CDR3 in amino acids: CAISGTGTGGQETQYF. The DNA for the CDR3 is TGTGCCATCAGTGGAACCGGGACAGGGGGGCAAGAGACCCAGTACTTC. V usage is TRBV10-3 and J usage is TRBJ2-5; 11 bases align to TRBD1. The trim removed 4 bases at V and 2 bases at J, leaving 6 bases unmatched. This CDR3 comprises 16 residues. Germline V gene lookup returns CDR1 ENHRY and CDR2 SYGVKD.

This clone was observed once. The rearrangement links TRBV30 to TRBJ1-4, with D perhaps matching TRBD1 (5 bases). The V end was cut by 0 bases, the J end by 7 bases, with 15 bases between. The CDR3 is 15 residues long. CDR1 is GTSNPN and CDR2 is SVGIG in the germline V gene (reference sequence). DNA of the CDR3: TGTGCCTGGAGTGTATCGGCAGGGCGGGGTGAAAAACTGTTTTTT. Amino acids: CAWSVSAGRGEKLFF.

J is TRBJ2-7 and V is TRBV6-6; D unresolved. V was pared by 5 bases and J by 0 bases, with 5 bases between. CDR3 length: 12 residues. Germline CDR1 is MNHNY and CDR2 is SVGAGI (reference sequence). The CDR3 spells CASSAPSYEQYF. CDR3 nucleotide sequence: TGTGCCAGCAGTGCCCCCTCCTACGAGCAGTACTTC.

This clone has just a few counts. This chain's CDR3 is CASGPGTAYGYTF. The CDR3 DNA follows: TGTGCTAGTGGGCCCGGGACGGCGTATGGCTACACCTTC. V usage is TRBV12-5 and J usage is TRBJ1-2, with D perhaps TRBD1 (5 bases). The CDR3 has 13 amino acids. Per the germline V gene, CDR1 is LGHNT and CDR2 is FRNRAP. The germline V and J ends were trimmed by 6 bases and 5 bases, with 13 bases remaining between them.

The J gene is TRBJ1-5, the V gene TRBV19; a possible D gene is TRBD1 (5 bases). The V end was cut by 7 bases, the J end by 3 bases, with 19 bases between. The CDR3 is 16 residues long. Germline V gives CDR1 LNHDA, CDR2 SQIVND (reference sequence). CDR3 bases: TGTGCCAGTACCCACCCTGCACGGGGGGACAATCAGCCCCAGCATTTT. This translates into CASTHPARGDNQPQHF.

The chain links TRBV6-6 to TRBJ2-1; tentative D call: TRBD2 (5 bases). The CDR3 contains 16 residues. The germline gives CDR1 MNHNY, CDR2 SVGAGI (reference sequence). V was shortened by 6 bases and J by 7 bases, with 22 bases between the two germline ends. As DNA, the CDR3 is TGTGCCAGCAGCCCCACGAGGGATGCTGTTGGGAATGAGCAGTTCTTC. It specifies CASSPTRDAVGNEQFF.

This sequence joins TRBV19 and TRBJ2-1; 11 nucleotides agree with TRBD2. CDR1 is LNHDA and CDR2 is SQIVND in the germline V gene (reference sequence). The V segment lost 9 bases and the J segment 7 bases; nucleotides outside the gene matches: 8. This CDR3 spans 14 amino acids. This chain's CDR3 is CASQLAGVRNEQFF. For the CDR3, the DNA is TGTGCCAGCCAACTAGCGGGAGTGCGGAATGAGCAGTTCTTC.

The chain joins TRBV7-2 to TRBJ1-5; D gene unclear. Germline CDR1 and CDR2: SGHTA and FQGNSA. CDR3 size: 14 residues. The germline V and J ends were trimmed by 5 bases and 0 bases, with 8 bases remaining between them. In DNA form, the CDR3 reads TGTGCCAGCAGCCTCGACAATAGCAATCAGCCCCAGCATTTT. Residues: CASSLDNSNQPQHF.

The chain recombines TRBV4-3 with TRBJ2-7; D not certain. This CDR3 is built from 13 residues. Germline loops: CDR1 LGHNA, CDR2 YSLEER. V gave up 0 bases and J gave up 9 bases, with 12 bases separating them. The DNA of the CDR3 is TGCGCCAGCAGCCAAGATATGGGATTTGCGCAGTACTTC. Its translation: CASSQDMGFAQYF.

This clone was seen once. This rearrangement joins TRBV6-5 to TRBJ1-2; D is perhaps TRBD1 (5 bases). V lost 5 bases and J 4 bases, leaving 17 bases between the germline ends. Germline V gives CDR1 MNHEY, CDR2 SVGAGI. The CDR3 consists of 15 residues. The CDR3 bases are TGTGCCAGCAGTAGGGACCTCCTGGGAGGCTATGGCTACACCTTC. Translation: CASSRDLLGGYGYTF.

The J gene is TRBJ2-2, the V gene TRBV7-9; 13 bases fit TRBD2. Germline V lookup: CDR1 SEHNR, CDR2 FQNEAQ (reference sequence). The CDR3 has 18 residues. J lost 5 bases, V lost 4 bases, and 10 bases had no gene match. The CDR3 protein is CASSSRTSGRGTTGELFF. The CDR3 DNA follows: TGTGCCAGCAGCTCCCGGACTAGCGGGAGAGGAACAACCGGGGAGCTGTTTTTT. The whole variable domain, filled in from reference TRBV7-9 and TRBJ2-2, reads DTGVSQNPRHKITKRGQNVTFRCDPISEHNRLYWYRQTLGQGPEFLTYFQNEAQLEKSRLLSDRFSAERPKGSFSTLEIQRTEQGDSAMYLCASSSRTSGRGTTGELFFGEGSRLTVL.